Listed here is a single T cell receptor beta chain. Its target is unknown. The record originates from a study of blood T cells in healthy people across ages. Study findings and constraints: Naive CD4+ cell counts and diversity both ran higher in long-lived than in aged donors. Shifts in expanded clonotypes may have been confounded by donor CMV status, which was unknown.

Germline CDR1 MNHNS, CDR2 SASEGT. This CDR3 contains 18 residues. Trimming pared 7 bases from V and 6 bases from J, leaving 28 bases between. Per individual sample, total RNA of at least 5 micrograms was extracted. Next came a second PCR, run for roughly 6 to 11 cycles, which used a sample-barcoded 5' primer along with a J-beta primer mix. Each CDR3 protein is one row after TCRdb ran MiXCR on the 5' RACE reads. The data contain 1 million or so distinct CDR3 sequences, about 23% of them singletons. These data are also associated with another study on T cells of mothers and their children.

The source material was blood. The origin of this receptor is a girl aged 2-10 years in good health. The chain carries TRBV6-1 and TRBJ2-1, with a weak D call TRBD1 (6 bases). CDR3 amino acids: CASKAPSRGRGPSNEQFF. CDR3 DNA sequence: TGTGCCAGCAAAGCTCCAAGTCGAGGCAGGGGACCATCCAATGAGCAGTTCTTC.